A single sample is the source of the 12 T cell receptor beta chains below, sequenced in a study of cytomegalovirus exposure and HLA in healthy donors. The PCR made use of 60 Vbeta and 13 Jbeta primers. Assay: immunoSEQ multiplex PCR; the TCRdb copy retains only in-frame clones and omits some. The sample comprises approximately 200,000 clones, 60% to 85% of which are singletons, and about 16% rests with the top ten. Sequenced input: PBMCs. The source is a man between 35 and 55 years old in good health and CMV-seronegative.

This clone was picked up a small number of times. The chain is built from TRBV5-6 and TRBJ1-4; D perhaps matches TRBD1 (6 bases). CDR3 length: 15 amino acids. Germline CDR1 and CDR2: SGHDT and YYEEEE. V was clipped by 4 bases and J by 8 bases, with 18 bases between them. The CDR3 DNA is TGTGCCAGCAGCCCAGGGGCCCTAGATGGGGAAAAACTGTTTTTT. This codes for CASSPGALDGEKLFF.

This clone was detected only a few times. The gene calls are TRBV28 and TRBJ2-1, with D tentatively TRBD2 (5 bases). CDR3 length: 11 amino acids. V was shortened by 11 bases and J by 6 bases, with 11 bases between the two germline ends. Germline V gene sequence: CDR1 MDHEN, CDR2 SYDVKM. CDR3 loop: CASIGGNEQFF. The CDR3 region has the DNA TGTGCCTCCATAGGAGGCAATGAGCAGTTCTTC.

The chain uses TRBV7-2 and TRBJ2-4, with 7 bases aligning to TRBD2. Per the germline V gene, CDR1 is SGHTA and CDR2 is FQGNSA. The CDR3 covers 15 residues. V was pared by 5 bases and J by 10 bases, with 14 bases of the junction left unmatched. As DNA, the CDR3 is TGTGCCAGCAGCCCAAGGACTAGTGGGGCAGGGATTCAGTACTTC. The encoded protein is CASSPRTSGAGIQYF. The full variable domain, completed using reference TRBV7-2 and TRBJ2-4, is GAGVSQSPSNKVTEKGKDVELRCDPISGHTALYWYRQSLGQGLEFLIYFQGNSAPDKSGLPSDRFSAERTGGSVSTLTIQRTQQEDSAVYLCASSPRTSGAGIQYFGAGTRLSVL.

The table lists this clone with a count of one. The V call is TRBV27, the J call TRBJ2-7, with 9 bases aligning to TRBD1. This CDR3 is 16 amino acids long. The J segment lost 5 bases and the V segment lost 0 bases, leaving 8 bases of the junction unmatched. Germline V gene lookup returns CDR1 MNHEY and CDR2 SMNVEV (reference sequence). CDR3 in amino acids: CASSLSVGTGTNEQYF. CDR3 in DNA: TGTGCCAGCAGTTTATCTGTGGGGACAGGGACCAACGAGCAGTACTTC.

The V call is TRBV10-3, the J call TRBJ2-3, with TRBD1 identical over 8 bases. V lost 7 bases, J lost 6 bases, and 6 bases stayed unmatched. The CDR3 loop spans 13 amino acids. The germline V gene has CDR1 ENHRY and CDR2 SYGVKD. In nucleotides, the CDR3 is TGTGCCATCACCAAGACAGGGGTGGATACGCAGTATTTT. Amino acid sequence: CAITKTGVDTQYF.

The V call is TRBV6-6, the J call TRBJ2-1, with a tentative D call TRBD1 (5 bases). Germline V gene sequence: CDR1 MNHNY, CDR2 SVGAGI (reference sequence). Trimming cost V 6 bases and J 0 bases, with 15 bases left between them. CDR3 length: 16 amino acids. This CDR3 reads CASRASDSSSYNEQFF. The CDR3 coding sequence is TGTGCCAGCAGAGCCAGTGACAGCAGCTCCTACAATGAGCAGTTCTTC.

The CDR3 DNA follows: TGTGCCAGCACGGGATCGAACACCGGGGAGCTGTTTTTT. This codes for CASTGSNTGELFF. The chain has TRBV2 and TRBJ2-2; a weak D match, TRBD2 (5 bases). V was trimmed by 7 bases and J by 0 bases, leaving 6 bases between them. Germline CDR1 is SNHLY and CDR2 is FYNNEI. CDR3 length: 13 amino acids.

In nucleotides, the CDR3 is TGTGCCAGCAGCTTAGCGGGATGGTTCAATGAGCAGTTCTTC. It codes for CASSLAGWFNEQFF. The V and J genes are TRBV11-2 and TRBJ2-1, with D possibly matching TRBD2 (5 bases). The CDR3 totals 14 residues. The V gene lost 1 base and the J gene lost 6 bases, with 10 bases spanning the gap. The germline V gene encodes CDR1 SGHAT and CDR2 FQNNGV.

V usage is TRBV5-6 and J usage is TRBJ1-6; the D is unclear. The CDR3 length is 14 residues. The V end lost 7 bases, the J end lost 7 bases, and 15 bases lay between the germline ends. The V gene's germline CDR1 is SGHDT and CDR2 YYEEEE. The CDR3 sequence: CASAAGQKNSPLHF. As DNA, the CDR3 is TGTGCCAGCGCTGCGGGTCAGAAGAATTCACCCCTCCACTTT.

This chain joins TRBV27 and TRBJ2-7, with TRBD1 matching 7 bases. CDR1 and CDR2 from the germline V gene are MNHEY and SMNVEV (reference sequence). With 2 bases clipped from V and 7 bases from J, the junction kept 11 bases outside the gene matches. The CDR3 extends over 15 amino acids. Here the CDR3 reads CASSLVNLSGGEQYF. Here the CDR3 DNA reads TGTGCCAGCAGTTTAGTAAATCTATCAGGGGGAGAGCAGTACTTC.

This clone was seen at least ten times. The chain carries TRBV5-1 and TRBJ2-2; 11 bases align to TRBD1. J gave up 3 bases and V 5 bases, and 3 bases lay outside the gene matches. The germline V gene encodes CDR1 SGHRS and CDR2 YFSETQ. The CDR3 is made up of 15 amino acids. CDR3 amino acids: CASRKDRGHTGELFF. The DNA for the CDR3 is TGCGCCAGCAGAAAGGACAGGGGGCACACCGGGGAGCTGTTTTTT.

The V gene is TRBV30, the J gene TRBJ1-1; D remains ambiguous. Germline V gives CDR1 GTSNPN, CDR2 SVGIG (reference sequence). The germline V and J ends were trimmed by 5 bases and 0 bases, with 7 bases remaining between them. This CDR3 region has 12 residues. As DNA, the CDR3 is TGTGCCTGGCGCCAGGTGAACACTGAAGCTTTCTTT. As protein: CAWRQVNTEAFF. Using reference TRBV30 and TRBJ1-1 for the parts outside the CDR3, the full variable domain is SQTIHQWPATLVQPVGSPLSLECTVEGTSNPNLYWYRQAAGRGLQLLFYSVGIGQISSEVPQNLSASRPQDRQFILSSKKLLLSDSGFYLCAWRQVNTEAFFGQGTRLTVV.